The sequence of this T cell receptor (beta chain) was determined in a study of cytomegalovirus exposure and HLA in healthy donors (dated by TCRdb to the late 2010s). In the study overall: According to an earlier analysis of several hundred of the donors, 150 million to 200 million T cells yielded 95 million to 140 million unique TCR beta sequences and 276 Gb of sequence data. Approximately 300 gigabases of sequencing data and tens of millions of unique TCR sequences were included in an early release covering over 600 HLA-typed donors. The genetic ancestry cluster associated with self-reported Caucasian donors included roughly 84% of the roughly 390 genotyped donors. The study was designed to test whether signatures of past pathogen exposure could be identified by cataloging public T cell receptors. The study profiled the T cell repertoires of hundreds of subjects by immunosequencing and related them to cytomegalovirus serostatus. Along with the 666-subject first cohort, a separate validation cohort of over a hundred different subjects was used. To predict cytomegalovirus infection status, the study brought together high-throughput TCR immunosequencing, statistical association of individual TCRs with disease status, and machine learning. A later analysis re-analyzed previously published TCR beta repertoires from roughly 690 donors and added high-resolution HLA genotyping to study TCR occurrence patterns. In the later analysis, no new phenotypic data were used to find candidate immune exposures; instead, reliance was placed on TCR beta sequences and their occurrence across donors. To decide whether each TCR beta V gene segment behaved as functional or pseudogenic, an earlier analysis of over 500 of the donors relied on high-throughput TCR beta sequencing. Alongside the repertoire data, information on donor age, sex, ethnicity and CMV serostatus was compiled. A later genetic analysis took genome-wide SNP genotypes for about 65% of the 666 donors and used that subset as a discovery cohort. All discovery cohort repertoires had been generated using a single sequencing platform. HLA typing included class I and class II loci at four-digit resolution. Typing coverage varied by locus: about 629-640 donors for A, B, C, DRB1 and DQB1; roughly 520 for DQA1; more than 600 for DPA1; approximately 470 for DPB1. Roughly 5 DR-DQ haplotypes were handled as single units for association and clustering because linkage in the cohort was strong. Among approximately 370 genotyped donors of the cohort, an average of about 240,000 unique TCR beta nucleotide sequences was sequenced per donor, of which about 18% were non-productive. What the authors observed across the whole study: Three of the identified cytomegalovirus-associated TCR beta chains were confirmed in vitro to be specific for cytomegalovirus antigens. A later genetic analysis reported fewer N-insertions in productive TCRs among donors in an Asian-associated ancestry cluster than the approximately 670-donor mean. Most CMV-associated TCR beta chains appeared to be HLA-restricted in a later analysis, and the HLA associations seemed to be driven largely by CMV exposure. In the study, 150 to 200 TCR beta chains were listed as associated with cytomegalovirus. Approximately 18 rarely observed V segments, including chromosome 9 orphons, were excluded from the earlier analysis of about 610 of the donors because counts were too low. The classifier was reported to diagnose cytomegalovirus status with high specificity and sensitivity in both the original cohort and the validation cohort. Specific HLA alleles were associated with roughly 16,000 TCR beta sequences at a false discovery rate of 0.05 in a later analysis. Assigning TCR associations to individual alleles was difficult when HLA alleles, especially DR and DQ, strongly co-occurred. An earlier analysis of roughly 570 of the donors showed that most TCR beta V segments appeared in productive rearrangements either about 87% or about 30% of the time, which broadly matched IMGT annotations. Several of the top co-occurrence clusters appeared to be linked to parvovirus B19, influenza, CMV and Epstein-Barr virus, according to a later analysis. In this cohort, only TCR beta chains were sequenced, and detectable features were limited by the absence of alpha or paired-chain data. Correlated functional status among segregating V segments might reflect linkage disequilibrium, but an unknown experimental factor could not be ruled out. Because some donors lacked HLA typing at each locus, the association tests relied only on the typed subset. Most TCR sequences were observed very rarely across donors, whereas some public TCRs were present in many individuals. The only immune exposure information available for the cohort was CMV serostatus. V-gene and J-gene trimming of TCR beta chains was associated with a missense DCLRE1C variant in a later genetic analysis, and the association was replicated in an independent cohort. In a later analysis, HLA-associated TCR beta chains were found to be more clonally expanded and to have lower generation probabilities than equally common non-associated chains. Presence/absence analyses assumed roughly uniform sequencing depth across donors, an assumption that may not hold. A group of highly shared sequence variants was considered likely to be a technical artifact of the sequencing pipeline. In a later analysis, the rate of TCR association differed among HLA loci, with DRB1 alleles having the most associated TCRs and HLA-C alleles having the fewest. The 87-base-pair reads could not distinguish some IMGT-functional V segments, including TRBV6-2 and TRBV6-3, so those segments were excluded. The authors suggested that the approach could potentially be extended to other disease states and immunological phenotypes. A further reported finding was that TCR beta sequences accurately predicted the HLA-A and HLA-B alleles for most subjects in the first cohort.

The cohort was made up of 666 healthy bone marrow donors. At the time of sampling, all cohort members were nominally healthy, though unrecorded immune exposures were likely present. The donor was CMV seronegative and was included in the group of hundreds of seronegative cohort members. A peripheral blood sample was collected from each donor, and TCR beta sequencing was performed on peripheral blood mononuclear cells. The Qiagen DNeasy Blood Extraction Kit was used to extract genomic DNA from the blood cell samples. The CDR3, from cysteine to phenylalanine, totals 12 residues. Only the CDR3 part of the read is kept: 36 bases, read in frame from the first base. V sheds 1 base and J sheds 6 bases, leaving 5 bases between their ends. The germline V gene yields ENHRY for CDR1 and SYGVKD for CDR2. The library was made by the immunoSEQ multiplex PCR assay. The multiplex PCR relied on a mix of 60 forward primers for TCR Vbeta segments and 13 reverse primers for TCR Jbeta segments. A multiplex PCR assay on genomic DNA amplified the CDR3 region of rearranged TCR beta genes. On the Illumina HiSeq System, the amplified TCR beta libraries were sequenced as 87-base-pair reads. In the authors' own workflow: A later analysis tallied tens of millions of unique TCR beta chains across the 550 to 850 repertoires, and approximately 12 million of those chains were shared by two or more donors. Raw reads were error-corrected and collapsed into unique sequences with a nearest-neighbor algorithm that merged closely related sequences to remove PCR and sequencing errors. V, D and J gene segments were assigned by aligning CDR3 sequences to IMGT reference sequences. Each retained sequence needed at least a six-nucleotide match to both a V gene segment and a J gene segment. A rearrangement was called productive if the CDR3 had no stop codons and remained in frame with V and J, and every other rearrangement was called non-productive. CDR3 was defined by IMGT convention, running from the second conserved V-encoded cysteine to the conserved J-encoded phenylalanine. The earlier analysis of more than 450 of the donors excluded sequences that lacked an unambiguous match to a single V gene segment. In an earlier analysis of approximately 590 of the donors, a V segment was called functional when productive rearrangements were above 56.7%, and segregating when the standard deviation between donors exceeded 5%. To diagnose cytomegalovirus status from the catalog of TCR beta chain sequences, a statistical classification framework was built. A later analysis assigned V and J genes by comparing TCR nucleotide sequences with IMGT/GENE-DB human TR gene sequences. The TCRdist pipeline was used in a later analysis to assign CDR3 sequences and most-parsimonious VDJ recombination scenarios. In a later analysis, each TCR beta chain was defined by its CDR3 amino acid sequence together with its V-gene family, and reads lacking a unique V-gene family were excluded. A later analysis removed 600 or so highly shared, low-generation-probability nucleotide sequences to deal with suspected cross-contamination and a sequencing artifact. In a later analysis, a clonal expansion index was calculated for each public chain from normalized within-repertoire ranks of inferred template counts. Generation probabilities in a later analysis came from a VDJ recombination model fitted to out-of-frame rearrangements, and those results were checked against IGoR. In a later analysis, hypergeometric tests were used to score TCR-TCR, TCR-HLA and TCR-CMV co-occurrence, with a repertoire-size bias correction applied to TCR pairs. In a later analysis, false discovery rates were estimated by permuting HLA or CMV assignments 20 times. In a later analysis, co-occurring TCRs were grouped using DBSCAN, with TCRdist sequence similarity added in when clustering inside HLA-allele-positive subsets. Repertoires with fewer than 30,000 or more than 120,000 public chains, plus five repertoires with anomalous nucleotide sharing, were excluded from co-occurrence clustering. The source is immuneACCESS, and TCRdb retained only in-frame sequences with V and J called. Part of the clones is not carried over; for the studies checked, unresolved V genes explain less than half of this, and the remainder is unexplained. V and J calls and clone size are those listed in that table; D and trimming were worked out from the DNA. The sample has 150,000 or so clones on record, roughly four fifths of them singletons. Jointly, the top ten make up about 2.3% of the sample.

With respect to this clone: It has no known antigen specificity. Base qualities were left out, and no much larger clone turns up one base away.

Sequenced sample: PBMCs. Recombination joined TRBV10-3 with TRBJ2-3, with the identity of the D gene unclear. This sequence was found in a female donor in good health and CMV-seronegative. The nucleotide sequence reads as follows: TGTGCCATCAGTGAGTGGAGCGATACGCAGTATTTT. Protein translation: CAISEWSDTQYF.